This paragraph reports one T cell receptor (beta chain). Its antigen is unidentified. V was cut by 6 bases and J by 7 bases, with 12 bases left in between. This CDR3 comprises 12 residues. This sample stems from a study of post-analysis software for immune sequencing data. Study-wide background: Included courses were relapsing-remitting and secondary progressive multiple sclerosis; progressive-relapsing multiple sclerosis was also included. Study results and caveats: A few TRBV segments appeared more often in patients than in controls, and TRBV5-6, TRBV5-1 and TRBV20-1 were among these. Samples from one preparation batch, clustered by F measure, grouped strongly together. When compared against controls, multiple sclerosis patients showed significantly lower normalized Chao1 diversity.

Built from TCR beta cDNA, the libraries had unique molecular identifiers in them. A population of roughly 0.9 to 11 million T cells gave rise to roughly 0.5 million cDNA molecules. TCRdb re-called the PCR reads with MiXCR, one entry per CDR3 protein. The sample yields roughly 870,000 distinct CDR3 sequences, roughly 50% seen once. The receptor was derived from a girl aged 10-17 years with multiple sclerosis. This sequence joins TRBV12-3 or TRBV12-4 and TRBJ2-5; no firm D call. Specimen: blood. CDR3 bases: TGTGCCAGCAGGGACCGCTCGGGGACCCAGTACTTC. It specifies CASRDRSGTQYF.